This TCR beta chain was found in a study of vaccination and CD4 T cells after COVID-19. Background on the study: Blood was drawn a median roughly 68 days post second dose, range 14 to 241. Regarding the study as a whole: Among convalescent patients, a median about 86% of reactive clones emerged only after vaccination.

Indicated treatment: roughly nine-day PBMC culture with coronavirus spike peptide pools or control peptides (ViraFEST assay). March to December 2020 was the span of positive PCR dates, which predated US Alpha, Beta and Delta variants. Half-medium changes with fresh IL-2 medium occurred on days 3 and 7. Sequencing of DNA taken from cultured CD4+ T cells relied on the Oncomine TCR Beta short-read assay. TCRdb itself ran the PCR reads through MiXCR, one entry per CDR3 protein. The sample has under 9,500 distinct CDR3 sequences, 55% to 70% seen once. The length of the CDR3 is 19 residues. Germline loops: CDR1 MNHEY, CDR2 SVGAGI. V lost 2 bases, J lost 3 bases, and 13 bases stayed unmatched. This clonotype was seen a single time. The antigen is unknown.

Sequenced: CD4+ T cells from blood, cultured in vitro. The genes are TRBV6-5 and TRBJ2-3; 11 nucleotides align to TRBD2. The receptor was derived from a human donor who had recovered from COVID-19. The CDR3 loop reads CASSYPRRLAGGRTDTQYF. The DNA for the CDR3 is TGTGCCAGCAGTTACCCCAGGAGGCTAGCGGGAGGTAGGACAGATACGCAGTATTTT.